This T cell receptor beta chain stems from a study of CD8 T cells in Susac syndrome. Study-level information: Patients with Susac syndrome were, at the time of blood collection, therapy-naive, maintained on corticosteroids, or maintained on intravenous immunoglobulin alone.

Sequencing of TCR beta, carried out with a high-throughput approach, was applied to CD8+ and CD4+ T cells from the blood. Negative isolation yielded CD8+ and CD4+ T cells; FACS enriched TEMRA cells. V was shortened by 3 bases and J by 5 bases, with 11 bases between the two germline ends. Germline CDR1 reads LNHDA; CDR2 reads SQIVND (reference sequence). CDR3 length: 13 amino acids. Random hexamers primed reverse transcription of 0.5 to 1 ug RNA. By means of immunoSEQ multiplex PCR, TCR beta CDR3 spanning 54 Vbeta and 13 Jbeta underwent amplification. In TCRdb, the immunoSEQ multiplex PCR reads were re-called with MiXCR into one record per CDR3 protein. The table lists around 170,000 distinct CDR3 sequences, about 94% of them singletons.

This TCR came from a human donor with Susac syndrome. Sequences were obtained from CD4+ T cells from PBMCs. The rearrangement links TRBV19 to TRBJ2-7; TRBD2 might be the D (6 bases). CDR3 coding DNA: TGTGCCAGTAGTATCCTTTCGGGGGACGAGCAGTACTTC. Translating it yields CASSILSGDEQYF.